This T cell receptor beta chain comes out of a study of T cells in tuberculosis. Per germline, CDR1 SNHLY and CDR2 FYNNEI. This CDR3 contains 15 residues. The V segment lost 7 bases and the J segment 4 bases; nucleotides outside the gene matches: 11. The data were produced by immunoSEQ multiplex PCR, yet TCRdb's version contains in-frame clones alone and is incomplete. Of 55,000 to 65,000 clones in the sample, under 90% were seen once. Cells were sorted from thawed PBMC rested overnight and stained with GMM-loaded CD1B tetramer, viability dye and anti-CD3. C32 glucose monomycolate from Rhodococcus equi was loaded onto the CD1B tetramers.

This TCR derives from an adult woman with latent tuberculosis. The chain links TRBV2 to TRBJ2-5; 8 nucleotides agree with TRBD2. Sequencing input: CD1b-GMM tetramer-negative cells sorted from PBMCs. The CDR3 coding sequence is TGTGCCAGCAAAGGCAACGGGGGGGCCGGAGAGACCCAGTACTTC. As protein: CASKGNGGAGETQYF.